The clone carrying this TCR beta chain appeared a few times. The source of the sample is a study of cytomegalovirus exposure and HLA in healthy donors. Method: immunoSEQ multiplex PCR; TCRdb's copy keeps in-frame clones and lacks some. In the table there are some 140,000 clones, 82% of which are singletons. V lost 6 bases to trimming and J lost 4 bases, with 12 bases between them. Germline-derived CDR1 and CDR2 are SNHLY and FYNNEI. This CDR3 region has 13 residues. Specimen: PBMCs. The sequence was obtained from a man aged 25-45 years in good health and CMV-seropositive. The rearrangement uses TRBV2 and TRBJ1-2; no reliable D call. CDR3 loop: CASRVGLLYGYTF. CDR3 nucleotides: TGTGCCAGCAGGGTTGGACTCCTCTATGGCTACACCTTC.